Shown below are 32 T cell receptor beta chains from a single sample sequenced in a study of cytomegalovirus exposure and HLA in healthy donors. Some clones are missing from TCRdb's copy, which holds only in-frame ones; the method was immunoSEQ multiplex PCR. The sample includes 90,000 to 150,000 clones, more than 75% of them seen just once. Sequenced sample: PBMCs. These receptors originate from a young woman in good health and CMV-seronegative.

The J gene is TRBJ1-3, the V gene TRBV7-2; possibly TRBD1 for D (6 bases). CDR1 and CDR2 (germline): SGHTA, FQGNSA. The CDR3 covers 14 residues. V was trimmed by 4 bases and J by 4 bases, leaving 11 bases between them. The CDR3 loop is CASSSTGLGNTIYF. In nucleotides, the CDR3 is TGTGCCAGCAGCTCGACAGGACTCGGAAACACCATATATTTT. The whole variable domain, remainder taken from reference TRBV7-2 and TRBJ1-3, is GAGVSQSPSNKVTEKGKDVELRCDPISGHTALYWYRQSLGQGLEFLIYFQGNSAPDKSGLPSDRFSAERTGGSVSTLTIQRTQQEDSAVYLCASSSTGLGNTIYFGEGSWLTVV.

This clone was recorded only once. V gene TRBV25-1 combines with J gene TRBJ1-2; D is unresolved. Looked up from germline, CDR1 is MGHDK and CDR2 is SYGVNS. The CDR3 contains 13 residues. Trimming took 1 base from V and 5 from J, leaving 8 bases between them. In nucleotides, the CDR3 is TGTGCCAGCAGTGAATCGGGTGCATATGGCTACACCTTC. Protein sequence: CASSESGAYGYTF.

This clone was detected only once. This chain links TRBV27 with TRBJ1-3; 8 positions agree with TRBD1. This CDR3 has 16 residues. V lost 5 bases and J lost 4; bases outside the gene matches: 10. The germline gives CDR1 MNHEY, CDR2 SMNVEV (reference sequence). The CDR3 sequence is CASSRTGTPSGNTIYF. The CDR3 DNA follows: TGTGCCAGCAGTCGGACAGGGACTCCCTCGGGAAACACCATATATTTT.

This clone was seen just once. This chain links TRBV27 with TRBJ2-2; the match to TRBD2 covers 12 bases. The V gene end was trimmed by 3 bases and the J gene end by 4 bases; junction bases not matched to a gene: 9. In germline, CDR1 is MNHEY, CDR2 SMNVEV (reference sequence). The CDR3 runs 18 residues. CDR3 DNA sequence: TGTGCCAGCAGTTTCACCTTACTAGCGGGGGGCGGCACCGGGGAGCTGTTTTTT. Residues: CASSFTLLAGGGTGELFF.

As regards this clone: The junction departs from the called germline gene at one end, perhaps through a read error. The J gene is TRBJ2-7, the V gene TRBV7-7, with D perhaps matching TRBD1 or TRBD2 (5 bases each). Germline values: CDR1 SSHAT, CDR2 FNYEAQ (reference sequence). The CDR3 extends over 13 amino acids. In DNA, the CDR3 is TGTGCTAGCAGCTTAGCGACAGCCTACGAGCAGTACTTC. Encoded protein: CASSLATAYEQYF.

This clone was seen many times. This sequence joins TRBV4-1 and TRBJ1-5; maybe TRBD1 (5 bases). Trimming removed 4 bases at V and 4 bases at J, with 8 bases between. Germline V gene lookup returns CDR1 MGHRA and CDR2 YSYEKL. The CDR3 length is 13 residues. CDR3 sequence reads: CASSLQVNQPQHF. The CDR3 DNA is TGCGCCAGCAGCCTACAGGTGAATCAGCCCCAGCATTTT.

This clone has just one count. V is TRBV9 and J is TRBJ2-3; TRBD1 aligns across 9 bases. V shed 4 bases and J 4 bases; nucleotides not matched to a gene: 7. The CDR3 totals 15 residues. Germline V gene data show CDR1 as SGDLS and CDR2 as YYNGEE. The CDR3 nucleotides are TGTGCCAGCAGCCCGTTGGGACAGGGCGCAGATACGCAGTATTTT. Its protein product is CASSPLGQGADTQYF.

The chain recombines TRBV4-1 with TRBJ1-5; D is perhaps TRBD1 (5 bases). V shed 0 bases and J shed 6 bases, with 15 bases lying between them. Germline V lookup: CDR1 MGHRA, CDR2 YSYEKL. The CDR3 has 16 residues. The CDR3 reads CASSQDRGTSAQPQHF. CDR3 in DNA: TGCGCCAGCAGCCAAGATCGGGGGACGTCGGCTCAGCCCCAGCATTTT.

The chain joins TRBV5-6 to TRBJ1-1, with TRBD1 matching 8 bases. CDR3 length: 14 amino acids. Trimming took 4 bases from V and 11 from J; bases not matched to a gene: 13. Germline V gives CDR1 SGHDT, CDR2 YYEEEE. Here the CDR3 reads CASSADGRGLEAFF. CDR3 bases: TGTGCCAGCAGCGCGGACGGCAGGGGGCTCGAGGCTTTCTTT.

V is TRBV7-2 and J is TRBJ1-2; 7 positions agree with TRBD1. Losses at the gene ends were 5 bases for V and 4 bases for J; bases not matched to a gene: 7. There are 14 residues in the CDR3. Germline CDR1 is SGHTA and CDR2 is FQGNSA. This CDR3 is CASSGGQALYGYTF. CDR3 in DNA: TGTGCCAGCAGCGGCGGACAGGCGCTCTATGGCTACACCTTC.

The chain uses TRBV4-3 and TRBJ1-1; 8 bases fit TRBD1. The junction had 7 bases not matched to a gene; V was cut back by 2 bases and J by 5 bases. This CDR3 region has 15 residues. Per germline, CDR1 LGHNA and CDR2 YSLEER. The CDR3 region is CASSQTGQGGTEAFF. The CDR3 DNA sequence: TGCGCCAGCAGCCAAACCGGACAGGGAGGGACTGAAGCTTTCTTT.

J is TRBJ1-2 and V is TRBV6-5; TRBD1 aligns across 10 bases. V was pared by 6 bases and J by 4 bases, with 5 bases of the junction left unmatched. The germline V gene encodes CDR1 MNHEY and CDR2 SVGAGI. The length of the CDR3 is 14 residues. Here the CDR3 DNA reads TGTGCCAGCAGACCCCGGGACAGGGGCTATGGCTACACCTTC. Its protein is CASRPRDRGYGYTF.

DNA of the CDR3: TGTGCCAGCCTTCCTCCAGACGCGGATCACTATGGCTACACCTTC. Its protein product is CASLPPDADHYGYTF. The J gene is TRBJ1-2, the V gene TRBV7-9; D is unclear. Per germline, CDR1 SEHNR and CDR2 FQNEAQ (reference sequence). The CDR3 runs 15 residues. V lost 8 bases and J lost 3, with 19 bases in between.

The chain has TRBV7-8 and TRBJ1-2; a weak D match, TRBD1 (6 bases). Germline CDR1 is SGHVS and CDR2 is FQNEAQ. This CDR3 region has 16 residues. Trimming stripped 5 bases from V and 12 bases from J, with 28 bases between. The CDR3: CASSPLSWVDSSKNTF. CDR3 nucleotides: TGTGCCAGCAGCCCGCTTAGTTGGGTGGACAGCTCAAAAAACACCTTC.

CDR3 DNA: TGCGCCAGCAGCTTGAGGGCGGGTTCTCAAGAGACCCAGTACTTC. Residues: CASSLRAGSQETQYF. The chain links TRBV5-1 to TRBJ2-5, with D perhaps matching TRBD2 (5 bases). The CDR3 extends over 15 amino acids. The V gene lost 1 base and the J gene lost 2 bases, with 12 bases spanning the gap. CDR1 is SGHRS and CDR2 is YFSETQ in the germline V gene.

The sample holds one count of this clone. The chain carries TRBV6-1 and TRBJ1-4; 10 bases align to TRBD1. Trimming removed 1 base from V and 11 bases from J; junction bases left unmatched: 4. Germline lookup yields CDR1 MNHNS and CDR2 SASEGT. This CDR3 is 14 amino acids long. The CDR3 protein is CASSEGGTGDKLFF. In DNA, the CDR3 is TGTGCCAGCAGTGAAGGGGGGACAGGGGACAAACTGTTTTTT.

The V gene is TRBV2, the J gene TRBJ2-7; 8 bases agree with TRBD1. The germline V gene has CDR1 SNHLY and CDR2 FYNNEI. Trimming cost V 4 bases and J 4 bases; bases outside gene matches: 6. The CDR3 totals 14 residues. In nucleotides, the CDR3 is TGTGCCAGCAGTGTAAGCAGGGGGCCTTACGAGCAGTACTTC. Protein: CASSVSRGPYEQYF.

The DNA for the CDR3 is TGTGCCATCAGTGGCGACCTCCTCCAGGCTGGAAACACCATATATTTT. Its translation is CAISGDLLQAGNTIYF. V gene TRBV10-3 combines with J gene TRBJ1-3, with D unresolved. Per germline, CDR1 ENHRY and CDR2 SYGVKD. CDR3 length: 16 amino acids. The V end was cut by 4 bases, the J end by 2 bases, with 15 bases between.

V and J are TRBV9 and TRBJ2-1; possible D gene TRBD2, 6 bases. The CDR3 covers 15 residues. The germline gives CDR1 SGDLS, CDR2 YYNGEE. Trimming shortened V by 0 bases and J by 1 base, and 8 bases separated the two germline ends. The CDR3 bases are TGTGCCAGCAGCGTAGTGAGCGGGTCCTACAATGAGCAGTTCTTC. This translates into CASSVVSGSYNEQFF.

This clone came up a few times. The gene calls are TRBV11-2 and TRBJ1-1; 9 nucleotides agree with TRBD1. This CDR3 has 14 residues. Germline V gives CDR1 SGHAT, CDR2 FQNNGV. With 7 bases clipped from V and 6 bases from J, the junction kept 9 bases outside the gene matches. CDR3 DNA sequence: TGTGCCAGCACCTTTGTACAGGGGGCGTCTGAAGCTTTCTTT. Protein sequence: CASTFVQGASEAFF.

V gene TRBV19 combines with J gene TRBJ1-6; TRBD1 agrees at 7 bases. After removal of 1 base from V and 5 bases from J, the junction contained 2 bases not matched to a gene. CDR3 length: 15 residues. CDR1 is LNHDA and CDR2 is SQIVND in the germline V gene (reference sequence). The CDR3 sequence: CASSIVGTDNSPLHF. CDR3 coding DNA: TGTGCCAGTAGTATAGTAGGGACAGATAATTCACCCCTCCACTTT.

The chain couples TRBV19 to TRBJ2-3; 10 bases are a match to TRBD2. The J segment lost 6 bases and the V segment lost 1 base, leaving 4 bases of the junction unmatched. The CDR3 totals 15 residues. The V gene's germline CDR1 is LNHDA and CDR2 SQIVND (reference sequence). In DNA form, the CDR3 reads TGTGCCAGTAGTATAGCCAGCGGGGGGGCTGATACGCAGTATTTT. Amino acids: CASSIASGGADTQYF.

This clone came up once. This chain uses TRBV5-4 with TRBJ2-7; D is ambiguous. V was clipped by 5 bases and J by 2 bases, with 11 bases between them. CDR3 size: 13 residues. Looked up from germline, CDR1 is SGHNT and CDR2 is YYREEE (reference sequence). The CDR3 protein is CASRDWAAYEQYF. In nucleotides, the CDR3 is TGTGCCAGCAGGGATTGGGCAGCCTACGAGCAGTACTTC.

The chain combines TRBV5-5 with TRBJ1-2, with no clear D. V was trimmed by 4 bases and J by 3 bases, leaving 16 bases between them. CDR1 and CDR2 (germline): SGHKS, YYEKEE (reference sequence). The CDR3 length is 15 residues. CDR3 DNA: TGTGCCAGCAGCCTCCCGGAGGTGCCGGACTATGGCTACACCTTC. Amino acid sequence: CASSLPEVPDYGYTF.

The chain joins TRBV5-1 to TRBJ2-3; D is uncertain. The CDR3 has 15 residues. Trimming shortened V by 0 bases and J by 3 bases, and 11 bases separated the two germline ends. In germline, CDR1 is SGHRS, CDR2 YFSETQ. CDR3 nucleotide sequence: TGCGCCAGCAGCTTGGAGGTCCTAGTTACAGATACGCAGTATTTT. This codes for CASSLEVLVTDTQYF. Filled out from reference TRBV5-1 and TRBJ2-3, the complete variable domain reads KAGVTQTPRYLIKTRGQQVTLSCSPISGHRSVSWYQQTPGQGLQFLFEYFSETQRNKGNFPGRFSGRQFSNSRSEMNVSTLELGDSALYLCASSLEVLVTDTQYFGPGTRLTVL.

The V call is TRBV7-2, the J call TRBJ2-1, with unresolved D. The germline V gene encodes CDR1 SGHTA and CDR2 FQGNSA. The CDR3 is made up of 13 amino acids. The V end was cut by 0 bases, the J end by 9 bases, with 9 bases between. The DNA of the CDR3 is TGTGCCAGCAGCTTAGCACGCACGGGTGAGCAGTTCTTC. Translated, it gives CASSLARTGEQFF.

The chain uses TRBV12-5 and TRBJ1-6; D call uncertain. V was cut by 0 bases and J by 10 bases, with 13 bases left in between. This CDR3 spans 15 amino acids. Looked up from germline, CDR1 is LGHNT and CDR2 is FRNRAP. The CDR3 loop reads CASGLVRASGSPLHF. The CDR3 DNA follows: TGTGCTAGTGGTTTGGTACGGGCCTCGGGATCACCCCTCCACTTT.

The rearrangement links TRBV5-1 to TRBJ1-4; 9 bases agree with TRBD1. CDR1 is SGHRS and CDR2 is YFSETQ in the germline V gene. J lost 1 base, V lost 5 bases, and 3 bases had no gene match. This CDR3 region has 15 residues. The CDR3 DNA follows: TGCGCCAGCAGGAAGGACAGGGGAACTAATGAAAAACTGTTTTTT. Translation: CASRKDRGTNEKLFF.

The chain employs TRBV30 and TRBJ2-5; weak D call: TRBD1 (6 bases). The CDR3 length is 13 residues. Germline values: CDR1 GTSNPN, CDR2 SVGIG (reference sequence). The V and J ends lost 4 bases and 2 bases respectively, with 11 bases between them. CDR3 loop: CAWIGDTQETQYF. The CDR3 region has the DNA TGTGCCTGGATAGGGGACACGCAAGAGACCCAGTACTTC.

The V call is TRBV29-1, the J call TRBJ1-1; tentatively, D is TRBD1 (5 bases). This CDR3 is built from 13 residues. Trimming took 6 bases from V and 2 from J, leaving 13 bases between them. Germline CDR1 reads SQVTM; CDR2 reads ANQGSEA. CDR3 nucleotide sequence: TGCAGCGTCGAAAGACAGCCTAACACTGAAGCTTTCTTT. It is translated as CSVERQPNTEAFF.

J is TRBJ1-2 and V is TRBV2; D is possibly TRBD1 (5 bases). The germline gives CDR1 SNHLY, CDR2 FYNNEI. Trimming took off 1 base at V and 8 bases at J, with 8 bases between the two ends. The CDR3 contains 12 residues. The DNA for the CDR3 is TGTGCCAGCAGTGAAGAGGGGCTAGGCTACACCTTC. This encodes CASSEEGLGYTF. The full variable domain, with the rest looked up from reference TRBV2 and TRBJ1-2, is EPEVTQTPSHQVTQMGQEVILRCVPISNHLYFYWYRQILGQKVEFLVSFYNNEISEKSEIFDDQFSVERPDGSNFTLKIRSTKLEDSAMYFCASSEEGLGYTFGSGTRLTVV.

This clone turned up a few times. The chain links TRBV19 to TRBJ1-1; possible D gene TRBD1, 6 bases. Germline V gene sequence: CDR1 LNHDA, CDR2 SQIVND (reference sequence). Trimming stripped 4 bases from V and 4 bases from J, with 19 bases between. CDR3 length: 16 amino acids. Written as DNA, the CDR3 is TGTGCCAGTAGTAGAAAAGGGGGGGTGCAGAGCACTGAAGCTTTCTTT. Amino acids: CASSRKGGVQSTEAFF.